The present T cell receptor beta chain was sequenced within a study of lymphopenia after photon versus proton radiotherapy. Whole-study findings and limits: Authors raise, but do not show, better survival with proton therapy. After the lymphocyte nadir, photon-treated repertoires showed oligoclonal expansion, especially of CD8+ Temra cells. Proton therapy kept repertoires fairly stable, unlike photons, which gained effector/memory cells.

Remarks on this clone: Its specificity is not known.

This CDR3 region has 15 residues. Trimming at V came to 4 bases and at J to 3 bases, leaving 5 bases not matched to a gene. Germline CDR1 and CDR2: SNHLY and FYNNEI. Generated by immunoSEQ multiplex PCR, the TCRdb table keeps only in-frame clones and is missing some. The sample includes fewer than 25,000 clones, around 88% seen only once; the top ten take approximately 10%. The rearrangement joins TRBV2 to TRBJ2-3; 9 nucleotides agree with TRBD1. The TCR was taken from a man aged 80 or over with esophageal cancer. The sample in question was peripheral blood, obtained from a patient treated with proton-based radiotherapy. The CDR3 sequence: CASSVLGQGTDTQYF. CDR3 nucleotides: TGTGCCAGCAGTGTCCTAGGACAGGGGACAGATACGCAGTATTTT.